This T cell receptor beta chain was sequenced during a study of blood T cells in healthy people across ages. Study-wide background: The capture of about one barcoded beta molecule per two T cells was achieved by template switching. Study-wide results and limits: Naive CD4+ cells and diversity were both higher in long-lived donors than in aged donors. Per-million-T-cell TCR beta diversity fell roughly linearly with age. Estimates based on one million T cells were treated as lower bounds.

Together with a sample-barcoded 5' primer, a J-beta primer mix was included in a second PCR lasting about 6 to 11 cycles. TCRdb independently ran MiXCR on the 5' RACE reads; one entry per CDR3 protein. Counted here are around 1,500,000 distinct CDR3 sequences, 35% to 45% occurring once; the ten biggest clones make up roughly 7.9%. This clonotype appeared a few times. What it binds is unknown. The ends were cut back, 1 base at V and 1 base at J, with 13 bases in the middle. This CDR3 is 16 amino acids long. Per the germline V gene, CDR1 is SNHLY and CDR2 is FYNNEI. The source material was blood. The chain uses TRBV2 and TRBJ1-2; D not resolved. The sequence came from a woman aged 18-30 years in good health. The CDR3 here is CASSEVLKEINYGYTF. CDR3 bases: TGTGCCAGCAGTGAAGTTCTGAAAGAAATTAACTATGGCTACACCTTC.